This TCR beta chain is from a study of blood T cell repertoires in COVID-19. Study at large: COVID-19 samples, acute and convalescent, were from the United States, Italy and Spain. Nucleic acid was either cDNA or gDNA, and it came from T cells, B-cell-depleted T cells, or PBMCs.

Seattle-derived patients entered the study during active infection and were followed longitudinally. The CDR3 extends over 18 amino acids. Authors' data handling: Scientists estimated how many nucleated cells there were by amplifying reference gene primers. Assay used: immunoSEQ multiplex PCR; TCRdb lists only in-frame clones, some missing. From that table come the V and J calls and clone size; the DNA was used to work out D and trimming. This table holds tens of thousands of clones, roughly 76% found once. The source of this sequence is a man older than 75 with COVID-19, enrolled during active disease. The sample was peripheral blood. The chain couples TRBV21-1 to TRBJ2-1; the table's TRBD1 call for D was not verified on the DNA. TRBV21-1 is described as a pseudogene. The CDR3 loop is CASSRPTVRDRAYNEQFF. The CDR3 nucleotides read TGTGCCAGCAGCAGACCGACTGTCCGGGACAGGGCCTACAATGAGCAGTTCTTC.